This T cell receptor beta chain comes out of a study of radiotherapy plus CTLA-4 blockade in lung cancer. Study information: Objective responses were observed in about 17% of patients, and disease control was achieved by roughly 29%.

Whole-study results and caveats: Among blood TCR repertoires after radiotherapy plus ipilimumab, tumor-derived clones expanded. Per reports, early blood T cell clone dynamics, plus interferon-beta, forecast response most strongly.

Concerning this clone: Its antigen is unknown.

This table comes from immunoSEQ multiplex PCR, and its TCRdb copy is limited to in-frame clones, with some not included. The table shows 40,000 to 50,000 clones, with roughly 75% occurring only once. The germline V gene has CDR1 MNHEY and CDR2 SMNVEV (reference sequence). The V end lost 0 bases, the J end lost 2 bases, and 10 bases lay between the germline ends. The CDR3 loop spans 16 amino acids. The chain employs TRBV27 and TRBJ2-2; no clear D gene. Sample: peripheral blood, taken from a patient treated with radiotherapy plus ipilimumab. This receptor was obtained from a human donor with non-small cell lung cancer who had stable disease on radiotherapy plus ipilimumab. The CDR3 is CASSLSYFPNTGELFF. CDR3 bases: TGTGCCAGCAGTTTATCGTACTTCCCCAACACCGGGGAGCTGTTTTTT.